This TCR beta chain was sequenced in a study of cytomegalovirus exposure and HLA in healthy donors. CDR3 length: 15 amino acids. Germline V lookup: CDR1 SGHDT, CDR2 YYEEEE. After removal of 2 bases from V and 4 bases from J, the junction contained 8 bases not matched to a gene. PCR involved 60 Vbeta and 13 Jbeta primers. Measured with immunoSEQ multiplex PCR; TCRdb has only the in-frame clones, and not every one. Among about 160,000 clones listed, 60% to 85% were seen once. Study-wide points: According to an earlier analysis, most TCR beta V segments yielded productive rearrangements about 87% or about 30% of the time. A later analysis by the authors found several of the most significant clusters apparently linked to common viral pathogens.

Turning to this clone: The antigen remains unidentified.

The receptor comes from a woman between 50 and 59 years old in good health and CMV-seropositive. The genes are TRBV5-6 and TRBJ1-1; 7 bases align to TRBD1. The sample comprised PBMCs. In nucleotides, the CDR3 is TGTGCCAGCAGCTTCCTGGACAGGCGAGGCACTGAAGCTTTCTTT. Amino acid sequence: CASSFLDRRGTEAFF.